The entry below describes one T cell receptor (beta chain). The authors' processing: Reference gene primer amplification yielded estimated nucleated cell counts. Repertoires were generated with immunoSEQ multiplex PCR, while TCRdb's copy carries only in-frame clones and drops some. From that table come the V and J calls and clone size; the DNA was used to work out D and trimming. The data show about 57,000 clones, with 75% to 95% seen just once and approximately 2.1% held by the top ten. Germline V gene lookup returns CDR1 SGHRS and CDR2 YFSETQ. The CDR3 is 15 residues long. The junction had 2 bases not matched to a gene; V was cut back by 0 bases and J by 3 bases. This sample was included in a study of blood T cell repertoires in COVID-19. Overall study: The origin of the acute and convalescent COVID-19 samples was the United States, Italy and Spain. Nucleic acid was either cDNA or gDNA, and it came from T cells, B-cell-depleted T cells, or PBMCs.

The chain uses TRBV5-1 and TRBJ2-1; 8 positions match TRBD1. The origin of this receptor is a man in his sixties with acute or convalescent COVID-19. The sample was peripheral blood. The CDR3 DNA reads TGCGCCAGCAGCTTGGGGACAGGGTACTACAATGAGCAGTTCTTC. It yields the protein CASSLGTGYYNEQFF. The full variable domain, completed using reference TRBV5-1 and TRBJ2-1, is KAGVTQTPRYLIKTRGQQVTLSCSPISGHRSVSWYQQTPGQGLQFLFEYFSETQRNKGNFPGRFSGRQFSNSRSEMNVSTLELGDSALYLCASSLGTGYYNEQFFGPGTRLTVL.